The 23 T cell receptor beta chains below come from one sample, sequenced in a study of blood T cell repertoires in COVID-19. Sequencing used immunoSEQ multiplex PCR; TCRdb keeps in-frame clones, though not all of them. Here the sample spans approximately 130,000 clones, approximately 87% being singletons. Input material: peripheral blood. These receptors came from a man aged 45-60 years with active COVID-19.

The chain uses TRBV12-3 or TRBV12-4 and TRBJ2-7, with D possibly being TRBD1 (6 bases). Trimming shortened V by 10 bases and J by 6 bases, and 16 bases separated the two germline ends. CDR3 size: 12 residues. Here the CDR3 reads CATGNRVGEQYF. CDR3 DNA sequence: TGTGCCACGGGAAACAGGGTAGGCGAGCAGTACTTC.

The rearrangement uses TRBV6-2 or TRBV6-3 and TRBJ2-7, with TRBD2 matching over 8 bases. The CDR3 has 14 amino acids. CDR1 MNHEY and CDR2 SVGEGT come from the germline V gene. Trimming removed 2 bases from V and 4 bases from J; junction bases left unmatched: 4. The CDR3 DNA reads TGTGCCAGCAGTTACGAGCGGGGGCCGTACGAGCAGTACTTC. It codes for CASSYERGPYEQYF.

This sequence joins TRBV5-4 and TRBJ2-1, with 8 bases matching TRBD2. Germline CDR1 is SGHNT and CDR2 is YYREEE (reference sequence). V dropped 2 bases and J dropped 10; count of bases not matched to a gene: 5. The CDR3 runs 13 residues. As DNA, the CDR3 is TGTGCCAGCAGCTTCCCTAGCGGGCTAGAGCAGTTCTTC. It codes for CASSFPSGLEQFF.

The genes are TRBV6-5 and TRBJ2-7; D is possibly TRBD2 (7 bases). In germline, CDR1 is MNHEY, CDR2 SVGAGI. CDR3 length equals 13 residues. The V and J ends lost 7 bases and 3 bases respectively, with 13 bases between them. CDR3 in amino acids: CASKGGGYYEQYF. CDR3 bases: TGTGCCAGCAAGGGAGGGGGATACTACGAGCAGTACTTC.

This clone showed up just once. J is TRBJ2-5 and V is TRBV7-2; the D gene is possibly TRBD2 (5 bases). Germline values: CDR1 SGHTA, CDR2 FQGNSA. This CDR3 has 14 amino acids. Trimming removed 5 bases at V and 5 bases at J, with 15 bases between. The chain's CDR3 is CASSLWPGKETQYF. The CDR3 DNA reads as TGTGCCAGCAGCCTCTGGCCGGGGAAGGAGACCCAGTACTTC.

The sample holds one count of this clone. This sequence joins TRBV6-5 and TRBJ1-4; 10 bases are a match to TRBD1. The germline V gene encodes CDR1 MNHEY and CDR2 SVGAGI. The CDR3 has 14 amino acids. With V trimmed by 6 bases and J by 5 bases, 3 bases remained unmatched. DNA for the CDR3: TGTGCCAGCAGGACAGGGGGCCCCAATGAAAAACTGTTTTTT. Residues: CASRTGGPNEKLFF.

The V call is TRBV4-1, the J call TRBJ1-2, with D perhaps matching TRBD1 (6 bases). This CDR3 has 19 residues. V lost 2 bases and J lost 6, with 28 bases in between. Per germline, CDR1 MGHRA and CDR2 YSYEKL. CDR3 nucleotide sequence: TGCGCCAGCAGCCAAATTCACAGGGCCGCCCAGTGGTGGGTGAATGGCTACACCTTC. Encoded protein: CASSQIHRAAQWWVNGYTF.

The chain couples TRBV4-1 to TRBJ2-3, with 7 bases lining up with TRBD1. After removal of 0 bases from V and 3 bases from J, the junction contained 6 bases not matched to a gene. This CDR3 has 16 amino acids. The germline gives CDR1 MGHRA, CDR2 YSYEKL. Here the CDR3 reads CASSQDRDSFTDTQYF. In DNA form, the CDR3 reads TGCGCCAGCAGCCAAGATCGGGACAGTTTTACAGATACGCAGTATTTT.

V gene TRBV20-1 combines with J gene TRBJ1-1; possible D gene TRBD1, 5 bases. CDR3 size: 13 residues. Germline values: CDR1 DFQATT, CDR2 SNEGSKA (reference sequence). V shed 3 bases and J shed 3 bases, with 11 bases lying between them. CDR3 in DNA: TGCAGTGCTAGTCGGACAATAGACACTGAAGCTTTCTTT. It specifies CSASRTIDTEAFF.

The chain is built from TRBV7-2 and TRBJ2-5; a possible D gene is TRBD2 (6 bases). Trimming shortened V by 1 base and J by 1 base, and 7 bases separated the two germline ends. CDR1 and CDR2 (germline): SGHTA, FQGNSA. This CDR3 is built from 14 residues. The CDR3 DNA reads TGTGCCAGCAGCTTAGACGGGGGCCAAGAGACCCAGTACTTC. Amino acid sequence: CASSLDGGQETQYF.

V is TRBV12-3 or TRBV12-4 and J is TRBJ1-2, with a tentative D call TRBD1 (6 bases). The CDR3 runs to 13 residues. The V and J ends lost 2 bases and 2 bases respectively, with 6 bases between them. CDR3 in DNA: TGTGCCAGCAGTTTAACAGGGAACTATGGCTACACCTTC. It codes for CASSLTGNYGYTF.

This clone showed up just once. V gene TRBV6-5 combines with J gene TRBJ2-7; TRBD1 matches 9 bases. Losses at the gene ends were 7 bases for V and 3 bases for J; bases not matched to a gene: 7. The CDR3 has 14 residues. From germline, CDR1 is MNHEY and CDR2 SVGAGI. CDR3 sequence: CASMTGTGIYEQYF. The DNA of the CDR3 is TGTGCCAGCATGACCGGGACAGGGATCTACGAGCAGTACTTC.

The chain joins TRBV7-8 to TRBJ2-2; 14 nucleotides align to TRBD2. Germline V gene data show CDR1 as SGHVS and CDR2 as FQNEAQ. J was trimmed by 3 bases and V by 5 bases; bases with no gene match: 14. The CDR3 contains 20 residues. The CDR3 DNA reads TGTGCCAGCAGCCCTCAAGGGACTAGCGGGGGTCTCCGGGACACCGGGGAGCTGTTTTTT. Encoded protein: CASSPQGTSGGLRDTGELFF.

This rearrangement joins TRBV25-1 to TRBJ2-5; TRBD2 matches at 7 bases. In germline, CDR1 is MGHDK, CDR2 SYGVNS. The CDR3 runs 17 residues. V shed 1 base and J 1 base; nucleotides not matched to a gene: 9. The CDR3 nucleotides are TGTGCCAGCAGTGAATTGATGGGGGGGGACCGCCAAGAGACCCAGTACTTC. It is translated as CASSELMGGDRQETQYF.

The rearrangement links TRBV3-1 (or the pseudogene TRBV3-2) to TRBJ1-5; D may be TRBD1 (6 bases). The CDR3 runs to 15 residues. Trimming left V 4 bases short and J 9 bases short, with 19 bases between. Germline V CDR1 and CDR2: LGHDT, YNNKEL (reference sequence). The CDR3 DNA follows: TGTGCCAGCAGCCCCGGACAGCTGACGGTGGGGCCCCAGCATTTT. Its translation: CASSPGQLTVGPQHF.

The gene calls are TRBV3-1 (or the pseudogene TRBV3-2) and TRBJ2-7; D gene unclear. The CDR3 covers 12 residues. CDR1 and CDR2 from the germline V gene are LGHDT and YNNKEL (reference sequence). V was cut by 6 bases and J by 4 bases, with 10 bases left in between. The CDR3 loop reads CASSQSRYEQYF. CDR3 coding DNA: TGTGCCAGCAGTCAATCCCGGTACGAGCAGTACTTC.

The chain links TRBV6-5 to TRBJ2-5; a possible D gene is TRBD1 (5 bases). Trimming removed 5 bases at V and 2 bases at J, with 12 bases between. CDR3 length: 14 amino acids. Germline lookup yields CDR1 MNHEY and CDR2 SVGAGI. This CDR3 reads CASSRQRPQETQYF. The DNA of the CDR3 is TGTGCCAGCAGTCGACAGAGACCTCAAGAGACCCAGTACTTC.

The rearrangement uses TRBV30 and TRBJ1-5; 8 nucleotides match TRBD1. Trimming took 5 bases from V and 10 from J; bases not matched to a gene: 7. Per the germline V gene, CDR1 is GTSNPN and CDR2 is SVGIG (reference sequence). This CDR3 is built from 12 residues. CDR3 DNA sequence: TGTGCCTGGGCCGGACAGGGAGGCCCCCAGCATTTT. This codes for CAWAGQGGPQHF.

This chain joins TRBV12-3 or TRBV12-4 and TRBJ1-1; 9 bases are a match to TRBD1. The CDR3 extends over 12 amino acids. The V and J ends lost 5 bases and 11 bases, in that order; junction bases with no gene match: 6. CDR3 protein: CASSRQDRGAFF. The CDR3 region has the DNA TGTGCCAGCAGTCGTCAAGACAGGGGGGCTTTCTTT.

The genes are TRBV5-1 and TRBJ2-1; 8 bases are a match to TRBD1. V shed 8 bases and J 7 bases; nucleotides not matched to a gene: 14. The CDR3 length is 15 residues. Germline CDR1 and CDR2: SGHRS and YFSETQ. The CDR3 sequence: CASNRLTGGFNEQFF. CDR3 coding DNA: TGCGCCAGTAACCGCCTCACAGGGGGTTTTAATGAGCAGTTCTTC.

This rearrangement joins TRBV6-1 to TRBJ2-5; possible D gene TRBD1, 5 bases. The ends were cut back, 3 bases at V and 1 base at J, with 12 bases in the middle. The CDR3 has 15 residues. Germline-derived CDR1 and CDR2 are MNHNS and SASEGT. The CDR3 sequence is CASSETVVAQETQYF. In DNA form, the CDR3 reads TGTGCCAGCAGTGAGACAGTTGTGGCCCAAGAGACCCAGTACTTC.

The V gene is TRBV2, the J gene TRBJ2-7, with D possibly matching TRBD2 (6 bases). CDR1 and CDR2 from the germline V gene are SNHLY and FYNNEI. Trimming cost V 5 bases and J 5 bases, with 19 bases left between them. CDR3 length: 15 residues. The CDR3: CASSSRDSRGDEQYF. In nucleotides, the CDR3 is TGTGCCAGCAGTTCCCGGGACTCCCGAGGTGACGAGCAGTACTTC.

This clone was picked up one time. This chain uses TRBV21-1 with TRBJ2-7; the D call of TRBD2 is as the table states it, not checked on the DNA. TRBV21-1 is described as a pseudogene. The CDR3 extends over 19 amino acids. In DNA, the CDR3 is TGTGCCAGCAGCACAAGACTTTGCGTGCCGGGGAGACTCTCCTACGAGCAGTACTTC. Protein: CASSTRLCVPGRLSYEQYF.